This T cell receptor beta chain emerged from a study of long-term antiretroviral therapy in people with HIV (dated by TCRdb to between 2021 and 2022). For the study in its entirety: The earliest samples were collected approximately a decade before the 2015 WHO recommendation for immediate ART, a period when ART was typically delayed until CD4 counts fell. A retrospective serial study tested whether ART initiation and durable HIV suppression were associated with changes in peripheral blood TRB repertoire composition and diversity. No cross-contamination during QIAcube processing was seen in test extractions of a monoclonal T-cell line run alongside 30 or so polyclonal samples. About 35% of the 30 participants with HIV were female. From 30 adults with confirmed HIV infection, the cohort provided fewer than 200 cryopreserved PBMC samples, gathered serially across a mean of about six years (range 1-12). General conclusions and limits of the study: Narrower CDR3 length ranges were observed in HIV repertoires than in controls, and an antigen-experienced repertoire with only a slight naive shift after ART was suggested by the network structure. Expanded TRB clones identified before ART initiation dominated the repertoire at all time points, although this dominance fluctuated and declined in many PLHIV after ART. Because PBMC availability was limited, only the TCR beta chain was sequenced, with no alpha chain pairing. Unsorted PBMC were profiled instead of sorted CD4+ and CD8+ T cells because pre-ART samples had limited cell numbers. Samples dated from the mid-2000s to the late 2010s, and the ART regimens used may be less effective than current ones. Inferences about post-ART repertoire changes were limited because no data were available on ART adherence, viral resistance or therapy changes. A significant increase in TRB diversity was found to be associated with ART initiation, although TRB diversity was observed to remain significantly below that of transplant donor controls even after long-term ART.

CDR1 and CDR2 are read off the germline V gene as SGHDT and YYEEEE. The trim is 3 bases for V and 3 bases for J, with a gap of 16 bases between the germline ends. Taken from cysteine to phenylalanine, the CDR3 has 16 residues. CDR3 DNA only is kept here, 48 bases in frame from base 1. The immunoSEQ hsTCRB v3.0 assay was used at survey level resolution to sequence the TRB variable region. The target sequencing depth for TRB was 40,000-50,000 T-cell genomes per sample. Pooled TRB libraries were sequenced on an Illumina MiSeq with a v3 150-cycle kit. On the study's bioinformatics: Repertoire analysis was performed in R inside a reproducible Nextflow workflow that covered QC, data transformation and analysis. LymphoSeq2, an R package for AIRR-Seq data exploration, was used to implement custom analyses. After excluding a few samples that yielded fewer than 5000 total TRB sequences, around 190 HIV repertoires remained for analysis. Among the approximately 180 retained HIV repertoires, some 59 were collected before ART initiation and 129 after ART initiation. Repertoires were downsampled to 5000 TRB nucleotide sequences, with summary statistics averaged over 100 downsampling iterations. The analysis kept only TRB sequences whose CDR3 regions were at least seven amino acids long. Diversity was measured with a Shannon entropy-derived clonality score and the Gini coefficient. In repertoire networks, the top 5000 CDR3 amino acid sequences were linked whenever an edit distance of one separated two sequences. For TRB CDR3 amino acid sequences, GLIPH2 was used to predict antigen specificity groups and MHC restriction. CDR3 amino acid sequences were matched against VDJdb and McPAS-TCR to flag known CMV, EBV, HIV or tissue antigen associations. Pre-ART, post-ART and control groups were compared with Wilcoxon signed-rank tests and Holm-Bonferroni correction. Here the immuneACCESS table is served through TCRdb, limited to in-frame sequences with V and J called. Missing clones are a known gap in these copies; in checked studies unresolved V genes cover under half, and the rest lacks a known reason. V, J and clone size are those of that table, while D and trimming were read from the DNA. The sample data list tens of thousands of clones, and just over 90% of these were observed just once. The biggest ten clones account for 9.2% of the sample.

To be included, a participant needed at least one PBMC sample from before ART initiation plus at least two post-ART samples. Every participant with HIV received treatment in the United States of America. Before DNA extraction, cryopreserved samples containing roughly 0.9-10 million PBMC were thawed and washed. At the time of the earliest PBMC sample, participants with HIV were aged between roughly 20 and 60 years. PBMC samples were contributed by each participant from 1-4 timepoints before ART initiation and 2-8 timepoints after ART initiation, with a median of 7 samples. Serial HIV viral load, CD4+ T-cell count, ART history and demographic data were obtained for every participant. Genomic DNA was extracted from unsorted PBMC with a Qiagen kit on a QIAcube, with processing performed in batches of 12 samples. With respect to this clone: Its antigen is unknown. It has no much larger one-base neighbor in the sample; base qualities were not kept.

The chain is made from TRBV5-6 and TRBJ2-1; the D gene is possibly TRBD1, with 5 bases matching. The clonotype was recovered from a middle-aged woman with HIV. The source was unsorted PBMCs, collected 7.6 years after starting antiretroviral therapy. The DNA sequence is as follows: TGTGCCAGCAGCTCCGAAACAGGACCCCACTACAATGAGCAGTTCTTC. Translated, this gives CASSSETGPHYNEQFF. Reference TRBV5-6 and TRBJ2-1 proteins supply the regions before and after the CDR3; the full variable domain is: DAGVTQSPTHLIKTRGQQVTLRCSPKSGHDTVSWYQQALGQGPQFIFQYYEEEERQRGNFPDRFSGHQFPNYSSELNVNALLLGDSALYLCASSSETGPHYNEQFFGPGTRLTVL.